These T cell receptor beta chains were read from a single sample in a study of shared clonotypes between healthy human individuals. Only in-frame clones appear in the TCRdb table, and some are missing; sequencing was by immunoSEQ multiplex PCR. Of nearly 500,000 clones in the sample, 76% are singletons; the top ten hold 10% to 15%. Sequenced input: PBMCs. The receptor source for this set is a middle-aged woman in good health. Some clones in this sample may be carry-over from other donors' samples. The CDR3 runs from the conserved cysteine through the conserved F or W. The D gene is left open where the match is weak. A row's size may be missing; if present it is once, few, many or a size class.

D gene | clone size | J gene | V gene | CDR3 DNA | CDR3 protein
TRBD1 | - | TRBJ2-2 | TRBV13 | TGTGCCAGCAGCCCCACCGACAGGGGGCAAAGGACCGGGGAGCTGTTTTTT | CASSPTDRGQRTGELFF
- | few | TRBJ1-2 | TRBV2 | TGTGCCAGCTGGGGTGTCTATGGCTACACCTTC | CASWGVYGYTF
- | few | TRBJ1-1 | TRBV5-1 | TGCGCCAGCAGCTTGATAGGCCGGAACACTGAAGCTTTCTTT | CASSLIGRNTEAFF
TRBD1 | many | TRBJ1-1 | TRBV29-1 | TGCAGCGTTGAAAGGACAGGGGAAGACACTGAAGCTTTCTTT | CSVERTGEDTEAFF
- | few | TRBJ2-3 | TRBV5-4 | TGTGCCAGCAGAGGGATGACGGGCCCAGATACGCAGTATTTT | CASRGMTGPDTQYF
- | - | TRBJ2-1 | TRBV11-2 | TGTGCCAGCAGCTTAGCTGCAGGAGGGCCCCATGAGCAGTTCTTC | CASSLAAGGPHEQFF
- | - | TRBJ2-3 | TRBV9 | TGTGCCAGCAGCGTAGCTTCCACAGATACGCAGTATTTT | CASSVASTDTQYF
- | few | TRBJ2-3 | TRBV11-2 | TGTGCCAGCAGCTTAGTGGGAGCAGATACGCAGTATTTT | CASSLVGADTQYF
TRBD2 | few | TRBJ2-3 | TRBV5-1 | TGCGCCAGCAGCGAGAAGGGGACTAGGGGGGATACGCAGTATTTT | CASSEKGTRGDTQYF
- | - | TRBJ2-3 | TRBV2 | TGTGCCAGCAGTCTTGGGCTAGATTCAGATACGCAGTATTTT | CASSLGLDSDTQYF
TRBD2 | - | TRBJ2-1 | TRBV6-1 | TGTGCCAGTACCGGGACTAGCGCCTACAATGAGCAGTTCTTC | CASTGTSAYNEQFF
- | - | TRBJ1-5 | TRBV7-9 | TGTGCCAGCAGCTTAGAGGGTCAGCCCCAGCATTTT | CASSLEGQPQHF
TRBD1 | - | TRBJ1-4 | TRBV7-9 | TGTGCCAGCAGCTCCGGGACAGCTAAGATTAATGAAAAACTGTTTTTT | CASSSGTAKINEKLFF
TRBD1 | - | TRBJ2-5 | TRBV7-9 | TGTGCCAGCAGCAAAACCGACAGGACAGGAGAGACCCAGTACTTC | CASSKTDRTGETQYF
TRBD1 | - | TRBJ2-5 | TRBV5-4 | TGTGCCAGCAGCTTACAGGGGGCTTGGGAGACCCAGTACTTC | CASSLQGAWETQYF
- | - | TRBJ1-3 | TRBV7-9 | TGTGCCAGCACCACACAGACAGGACCCTCTGGAAACACCATATATTTT | CASTTQTGPSGNTIYF
- | - | TRBJ1-2 | TRBV28 | TGTGCCAGCAGTTTCCGGGGGTATGGCTACACCTTC | CASSFRGYGYTF
- | - | TRBJ1-3 | TRBV28 | TGTGCCAGCAGTCTCCAATCTGGAAACACCATATATTTT | CASSLQSGNTIYF
- | - | TRBJ2-5 | TRBV29-1 | TGCAGCGTTGAAAAAGTTAAAGAGACCCAGTACTTC | CSVEKVKETQYF
- | - | TRBJ2-2 | TRBV10-3 | TGTGCCACCCACGGATTTCAGCGTAACCAAACCGGGGAGCTGTTTTTT | CATHGFQRNQTGELFF
TRBD1 | - | TRBJ2-1 | TRBV29-1 | TGCAGCGTTGGGAGACAGGGGGGGCCCTCCTACAATGAGCAGTTCTTC | CSVGRQGGPSYNEQFF
- | - | TRBJ1-1 | TRBV19 | TGTGCCAGTAGTTCAGGGACCCGCCGCCAGACGGGTGAAGCTTTCTTT | CASSSGTRRQTGEAFF
- | - | TRBJ2-7 | TRBV29-1 | TGCAGCGTTGAAGAATCATCCTACGAGCAGTACTTC | CSVEESSYEQYF
- | few | TRBJ1-5 | TRBV6-6 | TGTGCCAGCAGTTCAGAACAGGGAAGCAATCAGCCCCAGCATTTT | CASSSEQGSNQPQHF
TRBD2 | - | TRBJ2-7 | TRBV7-3 | TGTGCCAGCAGCCGTACCGGGACTAGCGCATCCTACGAGCAGTACTTC | CASSRTGTSASYEQYF
TRBD1 | - | TRBJ2-1 | TRBV10-3 | TGTGCCATCAGTGAGGCTATGCTCAGGGACAGGGGGAATGAGCAGTTCTTC | CAISEAMLRDRGNEQFF
- | - | TRBJ2-7 | TRBV7-8 | TGTGCCAGCAGCTTACGGTTTCTGGCTAACGAGCAGTACTTC | CASSLRFLANEQYF
- | once | TRBJ2-3 | TRBV9 | TGTGCCAGCAGCGTAGCGGGGACGCGAGATACGCAGTATTTT | CASSVAGTRDTQYF
- | - | TRBJ2-3 | TRBV7-9 | TGTGCCAGCAGCTTAGTTGCTAGCACAGATACGCAGTATTTT | CASSLVASTDTQYF
- | - | TRBJ1-5 | TRBV28 | TGTGCCAGCAGTTTGAAGGGGCTGCGGCAGCCCCAGCATTTT | CASSLKGLRQPQHF
TRBD2 | - | TRBJ2-5 | TRBV5-1 | TGCGCCAGCAGCTTGGTGTCTAGCGGGGAGACCCAGTACTTC | CASSLVSSGETQYF
TRBD2 | - | TRBJ2-7 | TRBV30 | TGTGCCTGGAGTGTAGGTAGCGGGAGTTACGGGCAGTACTTC | CAWSVGSGSYGQYF
- | - | TRBJ2-1 | TRBV9 | TGTGCCAGCAGCGTAGGGGCCGAGCGGAGTAGGGTCAATGAGCAGTTCTTC | CASSVGAERSRVNEQFF
TRBD1 | - | TRBJ1-2 | TRBV7-9 | TGTGCCAGCAGTGACAGGGGAGAGTATGGCTACACCTTC | CASSDRGEYGYTF
- | - | TRBJ2-7 | TRBV28 | TGTGCCAGCAGTACGGATCCTTGGAGCTACGAGCAGTACTTC | CASSTDPWSYEQYF
TRBD1 | few | TRBJ2-7 | TRBV19 | TGTGCCACCGAACCGGGACAGGGGGGCGAGCAGTACTTC | CATEPGQGGEQYF
- | - | TRBJ1-3 | TRBV29-1 | TGCAGCGTTGAAGATCTGTCCTCTGGAAACACCATATATTTT | CSVEDLSSGNTIYF
TRBD2 | - | TRBJ2-1 | TRBV5-1 | TGCGCCAGCAGCTTGGCCGGCGGGGGCTACAATGAGCAGTTCTTC | CASSLAGGGYNEQFF
- | - | TRBJ1-3 | TRBV30 | TGTGCCTGGGGTGCTTCCAGGGAAGGTGGAAACACCATATATTTT | CAWGASREGGNTIYF
TRBD2 | - | TRBJ2-7 | TRBV7-9 | TGTGCCAGCAGCACCGGACTAGCCGAGCAGTACTTC | CASSTGLAEQYF
TRBD2 | - | TRBJ2-1 | TRBV4-2 | TGTGCCAGCAGCCAAGAATACACTAGCGGGAGTTACAATGAGCAGTTCTTC | CASSQEYTSGSYNEQFF
TRBD2 | - | TRBJ2-1 | TRBV11-3 | TGTGCCAGCAGCTTAGATCAAGCTAGCGGCAATGAGCAGTTCTTC | CASSLDQASGNEQFF
- | - | TRBJ2-5 | TRBV7-9 | TGTGCCAGCAGCTTAGGGGTGGCGGCACAAGAGACCCAGTACTTC | CASSLGVAAQETQYF
- | - | TRBJ2-1 | TRBV10-3 | TGTGCCATCAGCGTGGATCTGGACAATGAGCAGTTCTTC | CAISVDLDNEQFF
TRBD1 | - | TRBJ2-5 | TRBV19 | TGTGCCAGTGCTAGGGACAGACAAGAGACCCAGTACTTC | CASARDRQETQYF
- | - | TRBJ1-3 | TRBV30 | TGTGCCTGGAGTGAGAGGGGCTCTGGAAACACCATATATTTT | CAWSERGSGNTIYF
- | many | TRBJ1-1 | TRBV18 | TGTGCCAGCTCACCATCACTAAGCCGGCAGCCGAACACTGAAGCTTTCTTT | CASSPSLSRQPNTEAFF
TRBD1 | - | TRBJ2-7 | TRBV28 | TGTGCCAGCAGTTTTGGAACCGGGACAGGGGGTTTGCACGAGCAGTACTTC | CASSFGTGTGGLHEQYF
- | once | TRBJ2-7 | TRBV7-2 | TGTGCCAGCAGCTTAGAGCCTAGCGAGTCCTACGAGCAGTACTTC | CASSLEPSESYEQYF
- | - | TRBJ2-7 | TRBV7-9 | TGTGCCAGCAAGAAGGGCCTGACCCGCCACGAGCAGTACTTC | CASKKGLTRHEQYF
- | - | TRBJ2-5 | TRBV4-2 | TGTGCCAGCAGCCAAGAACCTCCTCCGTTAAAGCGTGGGGAGACCCAGTACTTC | CASSQEPPPLKRGETQYF
TRBD1 | - | TRBJ2-7 | TRBV27 | TGTGCCAGCAGTTTCCGAGACAGGGCCAGAACCTACGAGCAGTACTTC | CASSFRDRARTYEQYF
- | - | TRBJ2-2 | TRBV7-3 | TGTGCCAGCAGCTTAACAGGGCTAGCGACCCCCGGGGAGCTGTTTTTT | CASSLTGLATPGELFF
- | - | TRBJ2-7 | TRBV15 | TGTGCCACCAGCAGAGAGGGGGGGGCTTACGAGCAGTACTTC | CATSREGGAYEQYF
TRBD2 | - | TRBJ2-1 | TRBV19 | TGTGCCAGTAGTACACAGCGGGACCCCAACAATGAGCAGTTCTTC | CASSTQRDPNNEQFF